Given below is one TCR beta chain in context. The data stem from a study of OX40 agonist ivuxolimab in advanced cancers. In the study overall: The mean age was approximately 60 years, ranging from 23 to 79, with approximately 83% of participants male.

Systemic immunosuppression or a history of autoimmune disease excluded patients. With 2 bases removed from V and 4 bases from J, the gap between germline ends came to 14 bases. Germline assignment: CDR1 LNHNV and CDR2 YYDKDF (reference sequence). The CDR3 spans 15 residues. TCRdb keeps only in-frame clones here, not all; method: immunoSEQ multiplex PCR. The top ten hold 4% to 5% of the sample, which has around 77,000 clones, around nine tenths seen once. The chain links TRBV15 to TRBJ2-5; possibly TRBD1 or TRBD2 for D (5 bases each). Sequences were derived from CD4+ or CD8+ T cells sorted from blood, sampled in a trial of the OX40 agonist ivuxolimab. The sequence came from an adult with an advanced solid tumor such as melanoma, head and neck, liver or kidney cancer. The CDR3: CATSRTRDRIETQYF. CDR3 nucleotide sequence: TGTGCCACCAGCAGAACCCGGGACCGGATAGAGACCCAGTACTTC.